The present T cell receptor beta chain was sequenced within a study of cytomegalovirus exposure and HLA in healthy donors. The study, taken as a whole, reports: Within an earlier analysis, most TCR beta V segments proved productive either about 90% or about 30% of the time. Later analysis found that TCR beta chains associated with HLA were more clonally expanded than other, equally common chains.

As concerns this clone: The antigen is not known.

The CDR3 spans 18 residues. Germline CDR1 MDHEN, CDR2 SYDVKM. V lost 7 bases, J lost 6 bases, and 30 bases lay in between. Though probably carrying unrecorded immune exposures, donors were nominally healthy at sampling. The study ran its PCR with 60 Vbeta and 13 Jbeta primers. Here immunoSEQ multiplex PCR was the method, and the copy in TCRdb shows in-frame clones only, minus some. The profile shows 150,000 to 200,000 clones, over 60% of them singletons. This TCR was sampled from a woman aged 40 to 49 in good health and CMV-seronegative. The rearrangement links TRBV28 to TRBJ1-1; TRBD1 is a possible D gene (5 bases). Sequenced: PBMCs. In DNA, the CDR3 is TGTGCCAGCATACCCGGCGGTTGGGGCCCCCAGCGGGAAGCTGAAGCTTTCTTT. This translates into CASIPGGWGPQREAEAFF.